Each of the 4 T cell receptor beta chains below was sequenced from the same sample in a study of blood T cell repertoires in COVID-19. Repertoires were generated with immunoSEQ multiplex PCR, while TCRdb's copy carries only in-frame clones and drops some. The data contain about 340,000 clones, over 70% of them singletons. Material: peripheral blood. These receptors came from a man aged 30 to 39 with active or convalescent COVID-19.

The table lists this clone with many counts. V is TRBV9 and J is TRBJ1-4; D is undetermined. V was trimmed by 5 bases and J by 8 bases, leaving 13 bases between them. The CDR3 length is 13 residues. Germline values: CDR1 SGDLS, CDR2 YYNGEE. CDR3 coding DNA: TGTGCCAGCAGTCCCCCTACCGGGGAAAAACTGTTTTTT. It codes for CASSPPTGEKLFF.

V and J are TRBV9 and TRBJ1-1; D is unresolved. The CDR3 length is 13 residues. From germline, CDR1 is SGDLS and CDR2 YYNGEE. V lost 3 bases and J lost 4, with 10 bases in between. As DNA, the CDR3 is TGTGCCAGCAGCGGACTGGCGGTCACTGAAGCTTTCTTT. As protein: CASSGLAVTEAFF.

The chain uses TRBV27 and TRBJ1-2; TRBD1 matches 9 bases. The CDR3 extends over 16 amino acids. V lost 2 bases and J lost 8; bases outside the gene matches: 12. CDR1 and CDR2 (germline): MNHEY, SMNVEV (reference sequence). CDR3 nucleotides: TGTGCCAGCAGTTTAACCCTCGGGACAGGGTCCGGGGGCTACACCTTC. Protein sequence: CASSLTLGTGSGGYTF.

The chain joins TRBV6-6 to TRBJ2-2; no clear D gene. The germline V gene has CDR1 MNHNY and CDR2 SVGAGI (reference sequence). This CDR3 has 11 residues. V lost 7 bases and J lost 5, with 5 bases in between. The CDR3 DNA reads as TGTGCCAGCACCCCGACCGGGGAGCTGTTTTTT. This codes for CASTPTGELFF.